A single sample gave rise to the 30 T cell receptor beta chains below, sequenced in a study of Ad26.COV2.S vaccination and SARS-CoV-2 variants. Noted treatment: 15 to 20 received Ad26.COV2.S at low or high dose, single or two shots; about 5 received placebo; per-sample allocation not given. Repertoires come from day 63 after the first vaccine or placebo injection. TCRdb keeps only in-frame clones here, not all; method: immunoSEQ multiplex PCR. The data hold hundreds of thousands of clones, with approximately 90% observed a single time. Sample: peripheral blood, taken in a trial of Ad26.COV2.S vaccine versus placebo. The receptors were sampled from a person between 18 and 65 years old who received the Ad26.COV2.S COVID-19 vaccine or a placebo.

V gene TRBV4-1 combines with J gene TRBJ1-1; a possible D gene is TRBD1 (6 bases). Trimming took 4 bases from V and 1 from J, leaving 16 bases between them. CDR3 length: 16 residues. Germline V gives CDR1 MGHRA, CDR2 YSYEKL. DNA of the CDR3: TGCGCCAGCAGCCCCTTTTTGTCGGGACAGAACACTGAAGCTTTCTTT. It translates to CASSPFLSGQNTEAFF.

This clone has only a few counts. V usage is TRBV6-1 and J usage is TRBJ2-7, with 9 bases that match TRBD1. The CDR3 has 15 residues. CDR1 is MNHNS and CDR2 is SASEGT in the germline V gene. J gave up 4 bases and V 1 base, and 5 bases lay outside the gene matches. The CDR3 sequence: CASSEGTGVQYEQYF. The CDR3 DNA reads TGTGCCAGCAGTGAAGGGACAGGGGTTCAATACGAGCAGTACTTC.

The rearrangement uses TRBV5-1 and TRBJ1-3, with a tentative D call TRBD1 (6 bases). The V gene's germline CDR1 is SGHRS and CDR2 YFSETQ. The CDR3 sequence is 14 residues long. V was pared by 4 bases and J by 6 bases, with 14 bases between. The CDR3 protein is CASSIGQTANTIYF. The CDR3 DNA sequence: TGCGCCAGCAGCATCGGACAGACTGCAAACACCATATATTTT.

This clone is a singleton in its sample. The genes are TRBV9 and TRBJ1-1; the D gene is possibly TRBD1 (6 bases). CDR1 and CDR2 from the germline V gene are SGDLS and YYNGEE. Trimming took 4 bases from V and 1 from J, leaving 14 bases between them. The CDR3 has 15 amino acids. The DNA for the CDR3 is TGTGCCAGCAGCACATTCGACAGGTCGAACACTGAAGCTTTCTTT. It yields the protein CASSTFDRSNTEAFF.

The rearrangement links TRBV19 to TRBJ2-7; no clear D gene. Trimming shortened V by 0 bases and J by 3 bases, and 9 bases separated the two germline ends. Germline V CDR1 and CDR2: LNHDA, SQIVND (reference sequence). The CDR3 consists of 14 residues. DNA of the CDR3: TGTGCCAGTAGTATAGAAGGACGGAGCTACGAGCAGTACTTC. Translated: CASSIEGRSYEQYF.

The chain is built from TRBV11-2 and TRBJ2-1; 13 bases align to TRBD2. The CDR3 contains 14 residues. The germline V gene has CDR1 SGHAT and CDR2 FQNNGV. Losses at the gene ends were 2 bases for V and 14 bases for J; bases not matched to a gene: 6. CDR3 sequence reads: CASSLSGTSGIEFF. For the CDR3, the DNA is TGTGCCAGCAGCTTAAGTGGGACTAGCGGGATAGAGTTCTTC.

The rearrangement links TRBV27 to TRBJ2-1; the D is unclear. V was trimmed by 4 bases and J by 6 bases, leaving 10 bases between them. In germline, CDR1 is MNHEY, CDR2 SMNVEV (reference sequence). This CDR3 contains 13 residues. In DNA form, the CDR3 reads TGTGCCAGCAGTTCTCGAGTAACCAATGAGCAGTTCTTC. It is translated as CASSSRVTNEQFF.

The rearrangement uses TRBV25-1 and TRBJ2-3; tentative D call: TRBD2 (5 bases). The CDR3 contains 13 residues. Germline V gives CDR1 MGHDK, CDR2 SYGVNS. Trimming stripped 5 bases from V and 1 base from J, with 7 bases between. Here the CDR3 reads CASSRTGTDTQYF. The CDR3, as DNA: TGTGCCAGCAGTCGGACTGGCACAGATACGCAGTATTTT. Combining the CDR3 with reference TRBV25-1 and TRBJ2-3 gives the whole variable domain EADIYQTPRYLVIGTGKKITLECSQTMGHDKMYWYQQDPGMELHLIHYSYGVNSTEKGDLSSESTVSRIRTEHFPLTLESARPSHTSQYLCASSRTGTDTQYFGPGTRLTVL.

The chain couples TRBV1 to TRBJ2-1; the table gives TRBD2 as D, unverified against the DNA. TRBV1 is tagged as a pseudogene. The CDR3 has 16 amino acids. This chain's CDR3 is CTSSQEKEGRYNEQFF. The CDR3 nucleotides are TGCACCAGCAGCCAAGAAAAGGAGGGCCGCTACAATGAGCAGTTCTTC.

This sequence joins TRBV10-3 and TRBJ2-1; 10 nucleotides match TRBD1. This CDR3 has 16 residues. V trimming: 2 bases; J trimming: 6 bases; junction bases outside the gene matches: 7. CDR1 and CDR2 from the germline V gene are ENHRY and SYGVKD. The CDR3 coding sequence is TGTGCCATCAGTGAGCCCGACAGGGGGCTTGTCAATGAGCAGTTCTTC. It specifies CAISEPDRGLVNEQFF.

This clone was counted once. The V call is TRBV27, the J call TRBJ2-1; 12 bases line up with TRBD2. The CDR3 totals 14 residues. V dropped 8 bases and J dropped 5; count of bases not matched to a gene: 4. Germline CDR1 reads MNHEY; CDR2 reads SMNVEV (reference sequence). The CDR3 protein is CASLRLAGDNEQFF. The CDR3 DNA reads TGTGCCAGCCTGCGACTAGCGGGAGACAATGAGCAGTTCTTC.

The chain uses TRBV19 and TRBJ1-1; D ambiguous. V dropped 7 bases and J dropped 3 bases, with 18 bases sitting between them. Germline V gene sequence: CDR1 LNHDA, CDR2 SQIVND (reference sequence). CDR3 size: 15 residues. The CDR3 is CASKLNGRVDTEAFF. CDR3 nucleotide sequence: TGTGCCAGTAAATTGAACGGGAGGGTGGACACTGAAGCTTTCTTT.

The chain links TRBV5-1 to TRBJ2-1, with 8 bases identical to TRBD1. Germline V gene lookup returns CDR1 SGHRS and CDR2 YFSETQ. The length of the CDR3 is 16 residues. The V and J ends lost 5 bases and 9 bases, in that order; junction bases with no gene match: 16. The CDR3 here is CASRLRTGLDSGEQFF. The CDR3 region has the DNA TGCGCCAGCAGGCTTCGGACAGGGCTTGATTCGGGTGAGCAGTTCTTC. The full variable domain, completed using reference TRBV5-1 and TRBJ2-1, is KAGVTQTPRYLIKTRGQQVTLSCSPISGHRSVSWYQQTPGQGLQFLFEYFSETQRNKGNFPGRFSGRQFSNSRSEMNVSTLELGDSALYLCASRLRTGLDSGEQFFGPGTRLTVL.

This chain uses TRBV28 with TRBJ2-7; TRBD2 matches at 8 bases. The CDR3 has 14 residues. With 7 bases clipped from V and 4 bases from J, the junction kept 9 bases outside the gene matches. The germline gives CDR1 MDHEN, CDR2 SYDVKM. The CDR3 loop is CASKDGTRVYEQYF. For the CDR3, the DNA is TGTGCCAGCAAAGACGGGACTAGGGTTTACGAGCAGTACTTC.

The rearrangement joins TRBV30 to TRBJ2-7; either TRBD1 or TRBD2 may fit D (6 bases each). Per germline, CDR1 GTSNPN and CDR2 SVGIG (reference sequence). Trimming pared 4 bases from V and 4 bases from J, leaving 17 bases between. The length of the CDR3 is 14 residues. DNA for the CDR3: TGTGCCTGGACCCCGGGGGTGAGGGGGTACGAGCAGTACTTC. This encodes CAWTPGVRGYEQYF.

The chain employs TRBV6-5 and TRBJ2-7; D gene ambiguous. CDR1 and CDR2 (germline): MNHEY, SVGAGI. The ends were cut back, 5 bases at V and 0 bases at J, with 14 bases in the middle. The CDR3 consists of 15 residues. Here the CDR3 reads CASSQFGYSSYEQYF. DNA of the CDR3: TGTGCCAGCAGTCAGTTTGGGTACAGCTCCTACGAGCAGTACTTC.

This chain uses TRBV7-9 with TRBJ1-2, with 8 nucleotides matching TRBD1. The CDR3 length is 15 residues. J gave up 4 bases and V 1 base, and 5 bases lay outside the gene matches. Germline assignment: CDR1 SEHNR and CDR2 FQNEAQ (reference sequence). CDR3 bases: TGTGCCAGCAGCTTAGGAACCGGGACAGGCTATGGCTACACCTTC. This gives the protein CASSLGTGTGYGYTF.

This clone was observed once. The CDR3 coding sequence is TGTGCCACCAGTGATTTGTTGGGGGAGCAGTACTTC. Amino acids: CATSDLLGEQYF. The chain employs TRBV24-1 and TRBJ2-7; D gene uncertain. The V gene lost 0 bases and the J gene lost 7 bases, with 6 bases spanning the gap. CDR3 length: 12 amino acids. Germline CDR1 and CDR2: KGHDR and SFDVKD.

The chain has TRBV5-6 and TRBJ2-7; D could derive from TRBD1 or TRBD2 (5 bases each). Trimming pared 4 bases from V and 2 bases from J, leaving 19 bases between. Germline V gene lookup returns CDR1 SGHDT and CDR2 YYEEEE. The CDR3 extends over 16 amino acids. CDR3 in amino acids: CASSPVEGSLPYEQYF. CDR3 sequence (DNA): TGTGCCAGCAGCCCGGTTGAGGGGTCCCTACCCTACGAGCAGTACTTC. Filled out from reference TRBV5-6 and TRBJ2-7, the complete variable domain reads DAGVTQSPTHLIKTRGQQVTLRCSPKSGHDTVSWYQQALGQGPQFIFQYYEEEERQRGNFPDRFSGHQFPNYSSELNVNALLLGDSALYLCASSPVEGSLPYEQYFGPGTRLTVT.

This chain connects TRBV9 to TRBJ2-2, with 9 bases lining up with TRBD2. V lost 2 bases, J lost 4 bases, and 3 bases stayed unmatched. Per germline, CDR1 SGDLS and CDR2 YYNGEE. The CDR3 runs to 15 residues. The CDR3 DNA sequence: TGTGCCAGCAGCGTGCTAGCGGGACGCACCGGGGAGCTGTTTTTT. Protein product: CASSVLAGRTGELFF.

This clone appeared a single time. The CDR3 loop is CASSLMGSGNTIYF. DNA for the CDR3: TGTGCCAGCAGTTTAATGGGCTCTGGAAACACCATATATTTT. The rearrangement links TRBV27 to TRBJ1-3, with D unresolved. Germline V CDR1 and CDR2: MNHEY, SMNVEV (reference sequence). V lost 2 bases to trimming and J lost 0 bases, with 5 bases between them. CDR3 length equals 14 residues.

This clone was picked up a small number of times. The J gene is TRBJ1-2, the V gene TRBV6-2 or TRBV6-3, with a possible D match to TRBD1 (5 bases). Germline values: CDR1 MNHEY, CDR2 SVGEGT. This CDR3 is built from 14 residues. The ends were cut back, 0 bases at V and 4 bases at J, with 9 bases in the middle. The CDR3: CASSYSGVSYGYTF. The CDR3, as DNA: TGTGCCAGCAGTTACTCAGGGGTTTCCTATGGCTACACCTTC.

This rearrangement joins TRBV10-3 to TRBJ1-4; no clear D. Trimming took off 0 bases at V and 7 bases at J, with 6 bases between the two ends. CDR1 ENHRY and CDR2 SYGVKD come from the germline V gene. This CDR3 is built from 13 residues. The CDR3 is CAISESGSEKLFF. In DNA form, the CDR3 reads TGTGCCATCAGTGAGTCTGGGAGTGAAAAACTGTTTTTT.

V is TRBV23-1 and J is TRBJ1-4; no clear D gene. TRBV23-1 counts as an open reading frame of uncertain function. V gave up 1 base and J gave up 6 bases, with 12 bases separating them. CDR3 length equals 15 residues. The CDR3 DNA reads as TGCGCCAGCAGTCAATTAATAAACCTCCATGAAAAACTGTTTTTT. The encoded protein is CASSQLINLHEKLFF.

The chain couples TRBV5-1 to TRBJ2-3; no definite D call. Germline CDR1 and CDR2: SGHRS and YFSETQ. V was clipped by 1 base and J by 6 bases, with 9 bases between them. This CDR3 is built from 13 residues. Here the CDR3 reads CASSLMSPDTQYF. Written as DNA, the CDR3 is TGCGCCAGCAGCTTGATGAGCCCTGATACGCAGTATTTT. The full variable domain, in which reference TRBV5-1 and TRBJ2-3 provide the parts outside the CDR3, is KAGVTQTPRYLIKTRGQQVTLSCSPISGHRSVSWYQQTPGQGLQFLFEYFSETQRNKGNFPGRFSGRQFSNSRSEMNVSTLELGDSALYLCASSLMSPDTQYFGPGTRLTVL.

V and J are TRBV27 and TRBJ2-1; no definite D call. The CDR3 runs to 13 residues. Trimming pared 7 bases from V and 4 bases from J, leaving 11 bases between. Germline values: CDR1 MNHEY, CDR2 SMNVEV (reference sequence). CDR3 bases: TGTGCCAGCATGCAGCGCTTATACAATGAGCAGTTCTTC. This codes for CASMQRLYNEQFF.

As DNA, the CDR3 is TGTGCCAGCCGACGCGGTAGCACAGATACGCAGTATTTT. This gives the protein CASRRGSTDTQYF. This rearrangement joins TRBV27 to TRBJ2-3; D ambiguous. The V gene's germline CDR1 is MNHEY and CDR2 SMNVEV (reference sequence). The length of the CDR3 is 13 residues. V lost 8 bases and J 0 bases, leaving 9 bases between the germline ends.

CDR3 amino acids: CASSGGTGLTEAFF. In DNA form, the CDR3 reads TGTGCCAGCAGCGGAGGGACAGGGCTCACTGAAGCTTTCTTT. The chain couples TRBV9 to TRBJ1-1; 9 nucleotides agree with TRBD1. The CDR3 has 14 residues. V dropped 3 bases and J dropped 4; count of bases not matched to a gene: 4. Germline V CDR1 and CDR2: SGDLS, YYNGEE.

V usage is TRBV19 and J usage is TRBJ1-1; tentatively, D is TRBD1 (5 bases). There are 12 residues in the CDR3. Germline CDR1 LNHDA, CDR2 SQIVND (reference sequence). V dropped 7 bases and J dropped 5 bases, with 11 bases sitting between them. CDR3 protein: CASIVGGTEAFF. The CDR3 nucleotides are TGTGCCAGTATAGTCGGGGGGACTGAAGCTTTCTTT.

The V and J genes are TRBV11-3 and TRBJ2-7; D is possibly TRBD1 (6 bases). Germline V gene data show CDR1 as SGHNT and CDR2 as YENEEA. V was trimmed by 2 bases and J by 3 bases, leaving 14 bases between them. The CDR3 is 15 amino acids. The DNA for the CDR3 is TGTGCCAGCAGCTTATCCACAGGGCAGCACTACGAGCAGTACTTC. It encodes CASSLSTGQHYEQYF.